These 3 T cell receptor beta chains originate from one sample sequenced in a study of T cell clonotyping in hematopoietic cell transplantation (dated by TCRdb to about 2021). The library was made by the immunoSEQ multiplex PCR assay. Sourced from immuneACCESS, this table was stored by TCRdb with only in-frame sequences that have V and J called. A share of the clones is absent; for the studies checked, an unresolved V gene accounts for under half, and the remainder has no known explanation. This sample lists tens of thousands of clones; 90% to 96% were detected once. The ten largest clonotypes hold under 2% of the sample. Per the publication, the time point label means: recipient sample about 28 days before transplant, after cytoreduction. Sequencing was performed on peripheral blood mononuclear cells, taken before stem cell transplant. These receptors were obtained from a woman between 45 and 65 years old with acute myeloid leukemia. Some clones in this sample may be carry-over from other donors' samples.

V gene TRBV6-6 combines with J gene TRBJ1-5; TRBD1 aligns across 7 bases. Per germline, CDR1 MNHNY and CDR2 SVGAGI (reference sequence). Trimming took 4 bases from V and 4 from J; bases not matched to a gene: 4. This CDR3 contains 14 residues. The CDR3 loop is CASSLGQLNQPQHF. Written as DNA, the CDR3 is TGTGCCAGCAGTTTGGGACAGCTAAATCAGCCCCAGCATTTT.

V is TRBV4-2 and J is TRBJ2-2; D is ambiguous. V lost 7 bases and J lost 7, with 10 bases in between. CDR3 length equals 12 residues. CDR1 and CDR2 from the germline V gene are LGHNA and YNFKEQ. The CDR3: CASMARFGELFF. CDR3 DNA sequence: TGTGCCAGCATGGCGAGATTCGGGGAGCTGTTTTTT.

V usage is TRBV6-6 and J usage is TRBJ1-1; D is perhaps TRBD1 (5 bases). V shed 2 bases and J shed 5 bases, with 12 bases lying between them. Germline assignment: CDR1 MNHNY and CDR2 SVGAGI (reference sequence). This CDR3 is built from 14 residues. The CDR3 is CASSYDSWGTEAFF. The CDR3 DNA reads TGTGCCAGCAGTTACGACAGTTGGGGGACTGAAGCTTTCTTT.